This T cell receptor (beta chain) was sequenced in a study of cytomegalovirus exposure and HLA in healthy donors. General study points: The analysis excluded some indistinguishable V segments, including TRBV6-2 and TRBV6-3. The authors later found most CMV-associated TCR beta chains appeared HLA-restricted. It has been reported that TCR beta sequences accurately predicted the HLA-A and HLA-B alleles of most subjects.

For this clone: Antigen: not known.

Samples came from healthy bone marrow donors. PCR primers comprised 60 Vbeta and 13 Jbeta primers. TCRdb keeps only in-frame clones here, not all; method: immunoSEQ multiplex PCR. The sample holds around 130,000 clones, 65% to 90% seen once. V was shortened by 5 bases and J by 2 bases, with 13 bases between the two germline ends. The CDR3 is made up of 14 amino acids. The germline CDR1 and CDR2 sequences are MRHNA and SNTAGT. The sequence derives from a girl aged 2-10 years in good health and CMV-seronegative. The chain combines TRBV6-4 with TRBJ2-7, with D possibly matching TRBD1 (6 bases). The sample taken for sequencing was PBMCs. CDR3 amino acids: CASSPTGLAYEQYF. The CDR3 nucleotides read TGTGCCAGCAGTCCCACAGGGCTGGCCTACGAGCAGTACTTC.